Presented here are 29 T cell receptor beta chains from one specimen sequenced in a study of T cells in Graves' hyperthyroidism and ophthalmopathy. Researchers took RNA transcripts and amplified the TCR beta CDR3 regions from them. The HTBI primer set was used in a first-round RT-PCR of the TCR CDR3. TCRdb independently ran MiXCR on the multiplex PCR reads; one entry per CDR3 protein. This table holds fewer than 350,000 distinct CDR3 sequences, roughly 18% found once. Material for sequencing was blood. Every receptor here comes from a woman between 45 and 60 years old with Graves' hyperthyroidism.

This clonotype was counted a few times. The chain combines TRBV12-3 or TRBV12-4 with TRBJ1-5; D is perhaps TRBD1 (5 bases). V dropped 5 bases and J dropped 5 bases, with 16 bases sitting between them. This CDR3 is built from 15 residues. For the CDR3, the DNA is TGTGCCAGCAGTAGCTCCCGACAGCGTGATCAGCCCCAGCATTTT. Protein product: CASSSSRQRDQPQHF.

This clonotype appeared a few times. The chain has TRBV5-1 and TRBJ2-4, with 10 bases lining up with TRBD1. CDR3 length: 16 residues. CDR1 is SGHRS, CDR2 YFSETQ, per germline. Trimming at V came to 4 bases and at J to 8 bases, leaving 12 bases not matched to a gene. The chain's CDR3 is CASSLGTGAGGDIQYF. CDR3 nucleotide sequence: TGCGCCAGCAGCCTCGGGACAGGGGCAGGGGGGGACATTCAGTACTTC.

This clonotype was seen a handful of times. The J gene is TRBJ1-3, the V gene TRBV7-3; no firm D call. Deletions cut 2 bases from V and 0 bases from J, with 17 bases between. The CDR3 contains 18 residues. CDR1 SGHTA and CDR2 FQGTGA come from the germline V gene. CDR3: CASSLEGLLSLSGNTIYF. CDR3 DNA: TGTGCCAGCAGCTTAGAGGGCCTTCTTAGCCTCTCTGGAAACACCATATATTTT. The variable domain in full, completed from reference TRBV7-3 and TRBJ1-3, reads GAGVSQTPSNKVTEKGKYVELRCDPISGHTALYWYRQSLGQGPEFLIYFQGTGAADDSGLPNDRFFAVRPEGSVSTLKIQRTERGDSAVYLCASSLEGLLSLSGNTIYFGEGSWLTVV.

The chain joins TRBV27 to TRBJ1-5; no reliable D call. With 3 bases removed from V and 1 base from J, the gap between germline ends came to 7 bases. The CDR3 contains 14 residues. Germline-derived CDR1 and CDR2 are MNHEY and SMNVEV (reference sequence). The CDR3, as DNA: TGTGCCAGCAGTTTGAACCTGAGCAATCAGCCCCAGCATTTT. Amino acid sequence: CASSLNLSNQPQHF.

This clonotype occurred many times. The gene calls are TRBV12-3 or TRBV12-4 and TRBJ2-1, with 7 nucleotides matching TRBD1. The trim removed 7 bases at V and 1 base at J, leaving 7 bases unmatched. The CDR3 is made up of 15 amino acids. The CDR3 loop reads CASTLFRGSYNEQFF. The CDR3 DNA reads TGTGCCAGCACCCTTTTCAGGGGGTCCTACAATGAGCAGTTCTTC.

This clonotype was detected many times. The gene calls are TRBV27 and TRBJ2-3; 7 bases align to TRBD2. Germline V gives CDR1 MNHEY, CDR2 SMNVEV (reference sequence). Trimming took 0 bases from V and 1 from J; bases not matched to a gene: 7. The CDR3 has 17 residues. The DNA of the CDR3 is TGTGCCAGCAGTTTATCTTTTGCGGGGGATGGCACAGATACGCAGTATTTT. The encoded protein is CASSLSFAGDGTDTQYF.

This clonotype was recorded a few times. The chain links TRBV12-3 or TRBV12-4 to TRBJ2-1, with D tentatively TRBD2 (6 bases). Trimming took off 2 bases at V and 2 bases at J, with 10 bases between the two ends. The CDR3 sequence is 15 residues long. The CDR3 DNA reads as TGTGCCAGCAGTTTAATAGCGGCGGCCTACAATGAGCAGTTCTTC. Its protein is CASSLIAAAYNEQFF.

The CDR3 loop reads CASSPSFGTGGSDTQYF. CDR3 DNA: TGTGCCAGCAGTCCAAGTTTCGGGACAGGGGGGTCAGATACGCAGTATTTT. This rearrangement joins TRBV27 to TRBJ2-3, with 11 positions matching TRBD1. The length of the CDR3 is 17 residues. Germline loops: CDR1 MNHEY, CDR2 SMNVEV (reference sequence). The ends lost 5 bases at V and 4 bases at J; junction bases unmatched: 11.

This clonotype showed up many times. The J gene is TRBJ2-3, the V gene TRBV6-5; D may be TRBD1 or TRBD2 (6 bases each). The ends were cut back, 0 bases at V and 6 bases at J, with 10 bases in the middle. Per germline, CDR1 MNHEY and CDR2 SVGAGI. This CDR3 region has 14 residues. CDR3: CASSYSTGADTQYF. The CDR3 nucleotides are TGTGCCAGCAGTTACTCGACGGGGGCGGATACGCAGTATTTT.

The sample holds a few counts of this clonotype. The V gene is TRBV2, the J gene TRBJ2-7, with 7 bases fitting TRBD1. Germline V gene sequence: CDR1 SNHLY, CDR2 FYNNEI. The CDR3 loop spans 15 amino acids. The CDR3 loop reads CTSSDPTGSVGEQYV. CDR3 in DNA: TGTACCAGCAGTGACCCGACAGGGTCCGTAGGGGAGCAGTACGTC.

This clonotype has more than one count but fewer than ten. The J gene is TRBJ1-5, the V gene TRBV3-1, with 9 bases aligning to TRBD1. The germline CDR1 and CDR2 sequences are LGHDT and YNNKEL (reference sequence). This CDR3 is 17 amino acids long. V gave up 3 bases and J gave up 0 bases; unmatched junction bases: 6. The DNA for the CDR3 is TGTGCCAGCAGCCAGGGACAGGGTACATATAGCAATCAGCCCCAGCATTTT. This sequence encodes CASSQGQGTYSNQPQHF.

This clonotype came up a few times. The chain links TRBV30 to TRBJ2-2, with 8 positions matching TRBD1. With V trimmed by 0 bases and J by 6 bases, 6 bases remained unmatched. This CDR3 has 15 residues. Germline V CDR1 and CDR2: GTSNPN, SVGIG (reference sequence). The CDR3: CAWSVPAGGPGELFF. As DNA, the CDR3 is TGTGCCTGGAGTGTACCGGCAGGGGGCCCCGGGGAGCTGTTTTTT.

This clonotype was picked up many times. CDR3 loop: CSAIVAGVDNEQFF. The CDR3 region has the DNA TGCAGTGCTATCGTAGCGGGAGTTGACAATGAGCAGTTCTTC. The chain links TRBV20-1 to TRBJ2-1; 9 nucleotides align to TRBD2. This CDR3 is 14 amino acids long. CDR1 and CDR2 (germline): DFQATT, SNEGSKA (reference sequence). V trimming: 4 bases; J trimming: 5 bases; junction bases outside the gene matches: 6.

This clonotype was seen at least ten times. The CDR3 sequence is CASSPSGSSTDTQYF. The CDR3 region has the DNA TGTGCCAGCAGCCCAAGCGGATCTAGCACAGATACGCAGTATTTT. J is TRBJ2-3 and V is TRBV3-1, with D possibly matching TRBD2 (5 bases). Germline V gives CDR1 LGHDT, CDR2 YNNKEL (reference sequence). Trimming took off 4 bases at V and 0 bases at J, with 11 bases between the two ends. This CDR3 has 15 amino acids.

This clonotype was recorded many times. The gene calls are TRBV20-1 and TRBJ2-1; 9 nucleotides match TRBD2. J lost 10 bases, V lost 0 bases, and 4 bases had no gene match. Germline V CDR1 and CDR2: DFQATT, SNEGSKA (reference sequence). CDR3 length: 13 amino acids. Written as DNA, the CDR3 is TGCAGTGCTAGAGAAGGTAGCGGGAGAGAGCAGTTCTTC. Translated: CSAREGSGREQFF.

This clonotype came up many times. This chain uses TRBV11-3 with TRBJ2-5; a possible D gene is TRBD2 (6 bases). The CDR3 is 13 amino acids. The ends were cut back, 3 bases at V and 5 bases at J, with 10 bases in the middle. Per the germline V gene, CDR1 is SGHNT and CDR2 is YENEEA. The CDR3 coding sequence is TGTGCCAGCAGCTTGGAGGGCCGGGAGACCCAGTACTTC. It translates to CASSLEGRETQYF. The full variable domain, with the rest looked up from reference TRBV11-3 and TRBJ2-5, is EAGVVQSPRYKIIEKKQPVAFWCNPISGHNTLYWYLQNLGQGPELLIRYENEEAVDDSQLPKDRFSAERLKGVDSTLKIQPAELGDSAVYLCASSLEGRETQYFGPGTRLLVL.

There are many counts of this clonotype. The chain joins TRBV11-3 to TRBJ2-1; 8 bases are shared with TRBD2. CDR3 length equals 14 residues. Trimming removed 5 bases from V and 6 bases from J; junction bases left unmatched: 6. In germline, CDR1 is SGHNT, CDR2 YENEEA. CDR3 nucleotide sequence: TGTGCCAGCAGCCCGAGGACTAGCAGCAATGAGCAGTTCTTC. This encodes CASSPRTSSNEQFF.

In regard to this clonotype: The junction differs from germline at one of its ends, possibly a read error. This rearrangement joins TRBV5-5 to TRBJ1-2; 7 bases match TRBD1. This CDR3 region has 15 residues. Germline CDR1 reads SGHKS; CDR2 reads YYEKEE (reference sequence). This CDR3 reads CASSIRGQNNYGYTF. For the CDR3, the DNA is TGCGCCAGCAGCATCCGGGGACAGAATAACTATGGCTACACCTTC.

This clonotype was counted many times. J is TRBJ1-1 and V is TRBV11-2, with a possible D match to TRBD1 (5 bases). The germline V gene has CDR1 SGHAT and CDR2 FQNNGV. The CDR3 is 16 amino acids. V shed 1 base and J shed 0 bases, with 12 bases lying between them. CDR3 in amino acids: CASSLGRRAMNTEAFF. CDR3 nucleotide sequence: TGTGCCAGCAGCTTAGGTCGCAGGGCTATGAACACTGAAGCTTTCTTT.

Only a few counts were recorded for this clonotype. The chain uses TRBV27 and TRBJ2-7; D gene uncertain. This CDR3 has 12 residues. CDR1 and CDR2 from the germline V gene are MNHEY and SMNVEV (reference sequence). Trimming pared 6 bases from V and 4 bases from J, leaving 10 bases between. CDR3: CASSSLNYEQYV. The CDR3 nucleotides are TGTGCCAGCAGCTCCCTCAATTACGAGCAGTACGTC.

The DNA of the CDR3 is TGCAGTGCTTCCAGCGACAGCATATTTTCCTATGGCTACACCTTC. Amino acids: CSASSDSIFSYGYTF. This chain joins TRBV20-1 and TRBJ1-2, with TRBD1 as a possible D gene (5 bases). Between the trimmed V and J ends, which lost 5 bases and 4 bases, there was a span of 20 bases. Germline-derived CDR1 and CDR2 are DFQATT and SNEGSKA (reference sequence). The CDR3 covers 15 residues.

This clonotype was counted a few times. The rearrangement joins TRBV20-1 to TRBJ2-7; 11 positions agree with TRBD2. Per germline, CDR1 DFQATT and CDR2 SNEGSKA (reference sequence). Trimming at V came to 5 bases and at J to 2 bases, leaving 2 bases not matched to a gene. This CDR3 contains 13 residues. The CDR3: CSAGTSGTYEQYF. CDR3 nucleotides: TGCAGTGCTGGGACTAGCGGCACCTACGAGCAGTACTTC.

This clonotype has ten or more counts. The chain links TRBV2 to TRBJ2-1, with 10 bases fitting TRBD2. Germline V gene data show CDR1 as SNHLY and CDR2 as FYNNEI. CDR3 length: 14 residues. J lost 7 bases, V lost 3 bases, and 3 bases had no gene match. The CDR3 spells CASSDSGRRNEQFF. In DNA, the CDR3 is TGTGCCAGCAGTGATAGCGGGAGGAGGAATGAGCAGTTCTTC.

This clonotype was seen many times. The chain employs TRBV7-8 and TRBJ2-1, with D possibly matching TRBD2 (5 bases). Deletions cut 6 bases from V and 0 bases from J, with 21 bases between. The germline CDR1 and CDR2 sequences are SGHVS and FQNEAQ. The CDR3 is 18 residues long. The DNA of the CDR3 is TGTGCCAGCAGACATAGGGCAGTAGCGTATAGCTCCTACAATGAGCAGTTCTTC. This gives the protein CASRHRAVAYSSYNEQFF.

A remark on this clonotype: A single base separates this from a much larger clone, so it may be a read error. The chain has TRBV9 and TRBJ2-2; TRBD1 agrees at 10 bases. This CDR3 has 13 amino acids. Germline V gives CDR1 SGDLS, CDR2 YYNGEE. CDR3 residues: CASSVLGQGELLF. As DNA, the CDR3 is TGTGCCAGCAGCGTACTCGGACAGGGGGAGCTGCTTTTT. The full variable domain, rest sourced from reference TRBV9 and TRBJ2-2, is DSGVTQTPKHLITATGQRVTLRCSPRSGDLSVYWYQQSLDQGLQFLIQYYNGEERAKGNILERFSAQQFPDLHSELNLSSLELGDSALYFCASSVLGQGELLFGEGSRLTVL.

This clonotype occurred many times. This chain links TRBV3-1 with TRBJ2-3; D gene ambiguous. With 5 bases removed from V and 0 bases from J, the gap between germline ends came to 18 bases. CDR3 size: 17 residues. The germline V gene encodes CDR1 LGHDT and CDR2 YNNKEL (reference sequence). The CDR3 bases are TGTGCCAGCAGCTCCCCCAAGGATTCGCTCAGCACAGATACGCAGTATTTT. Translated, it gives CASSSPKDSLSTDTQYF.

This clonotype was seen repeatedly, ten times or more. The V and J genes are TRBV28 and TRBJ1-1; no clear D gene. The germline gives CDR1 MDHEN, CDR2 SYDVKM. The ends were cut back, 5 bases at V and 5 bases at J, with 12 bases in the middle. The CDR3 totals 13 residues. CDR3 sequence (DNA): TGTGCCAGCAGTCCCGCTGGGAGAACTGAAGCTTTCTTT. This codes for CASSPAGRTEAFF.

This clonotype was seen a few times. The CDR3 loop is CASSELDYPNTGELFF. The CDR3 bases are TGTGCCAGCAGTGAACTCGACTACCCGAACACCGGGGAGCTGTTTTTT. This chain connects TRBV6-1 to TRBJ2-2, with D possibly matching TRBD2 (5 bases). V shed 2 bases and J shed 0 bases, with 10 bases lying between them. The CDR3 is 16 residues long. CDR1 is MNHNS and CDR2 is SASEGT in the germline V gene.

The sample holds many counts of this clonotype. This chain joins TRBV6-1 and TRBJ2-3; D may be TRBD1 or TRBD2 (5 bases each). The CDR3 sequence is 15 residues long. Trimming pared 5 bases from V and 1 base from J, leaving 13 bases between. Germline CDR1 and CDR2: MNHNS and SASEGT. CDR3 loop: CASSLGTSGTDTQYF. In DNA, the CDR3 is TGTGCCAGCAGTCTCGGGACCTCGGGCACAGATACGCAGTATTTT.